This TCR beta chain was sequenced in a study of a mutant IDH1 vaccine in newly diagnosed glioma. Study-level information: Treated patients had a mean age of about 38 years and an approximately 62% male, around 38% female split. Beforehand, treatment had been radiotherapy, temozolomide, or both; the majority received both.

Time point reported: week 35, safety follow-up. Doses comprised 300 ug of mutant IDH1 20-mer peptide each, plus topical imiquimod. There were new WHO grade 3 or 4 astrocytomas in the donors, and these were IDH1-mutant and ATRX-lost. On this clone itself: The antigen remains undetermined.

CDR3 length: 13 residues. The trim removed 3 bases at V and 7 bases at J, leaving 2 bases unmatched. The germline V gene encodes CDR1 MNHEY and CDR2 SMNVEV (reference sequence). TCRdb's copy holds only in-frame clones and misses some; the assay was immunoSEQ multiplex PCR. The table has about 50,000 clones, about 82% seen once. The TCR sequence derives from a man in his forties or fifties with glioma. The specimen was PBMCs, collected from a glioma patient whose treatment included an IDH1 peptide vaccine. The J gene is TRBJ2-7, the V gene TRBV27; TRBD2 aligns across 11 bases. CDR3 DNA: TGTGCCAGCAGTTTCCTAGCGGGAGGTGAGCAGTACGTC. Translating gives CASSFLAGGEQYV.